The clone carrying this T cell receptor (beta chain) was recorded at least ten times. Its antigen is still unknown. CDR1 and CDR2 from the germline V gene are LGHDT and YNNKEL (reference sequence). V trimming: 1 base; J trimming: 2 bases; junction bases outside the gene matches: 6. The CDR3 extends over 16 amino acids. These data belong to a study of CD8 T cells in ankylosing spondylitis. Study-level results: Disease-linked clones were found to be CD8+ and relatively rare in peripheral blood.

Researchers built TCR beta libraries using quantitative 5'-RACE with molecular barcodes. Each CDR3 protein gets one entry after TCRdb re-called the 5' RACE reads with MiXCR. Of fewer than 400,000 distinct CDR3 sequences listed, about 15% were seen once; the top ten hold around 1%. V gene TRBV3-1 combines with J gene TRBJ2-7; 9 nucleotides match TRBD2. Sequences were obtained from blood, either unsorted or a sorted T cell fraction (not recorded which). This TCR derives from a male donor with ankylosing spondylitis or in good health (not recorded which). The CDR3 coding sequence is TGTGCCAGCAGCCAAGGCGGGGGGGCGGCTACCTACGAGCAGTACTTC. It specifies CASSQGGGAATYEQYF.